Listed below are T cell receptor beta chains from one sample, sequenced in a study of vaccination effects on CD4 cells after COVID-19. Their recognized antigens are unknown. Clones were read by immunoSEQ multiplex PCR, and TCRdb kept only the in-frame ones, dropping some. Of some 66,000 clones in the sample, less than 85% were seen once. Sequenced material: CD4+ T cells from PBMCs cultured without peptide, taken after COVID-19 vaccination. These receptors were obtained from a human donor who received a COVID-19 vaccine. CDR3s include the opening cysteine and the closing phenylalanine or tryptophan. Fields, in order: clone size, D gene, V gene, J gene, CDR3 DNA, CDR3 protein. A D gene is named only where the DNA matches it firmly. Not every row has a clone size; where given, it reads once, few, many or a size class.

clone_size: once
d_call: -
v_call: TRBV2
j_call: TRBJ2-5
cdr3_nt: TGTGCCAGCAGCACCGGGCCCCAGGATCCCCAGTACTTC
cdr3_aa: CASSTGPQDPQYF

clone_size: -
d_call: -
v_call: TRBV20-1
j_call: TRBJ1-2
cdr3_nt: TGCAGTGCAGTAGCGTCAGGTGGCTACACCTTC
cdr3_aa: CSAVASGGYTF

clone_size: -
d_call: -
v_call: TRBV11-1
j_call: TRBJ1-1
cdr3_nt: TGTGCCAGCAGTCCCCATCAGGGGAAGGCCACTGAAGCTTTCTTT
cdr3_aa: CASSPHQGKATEAFF

clone_size: -
d_call: TRBD2
v_call: TRBV7-2
j_call: TRBJ2-5
cdr3_nt: TGTGCCAGCAGCTCCTGGACTAGCGGGGGGCCATGGGAGACCCAGTACTTC
cdr3_aa: CASSSWTSGGPWETQYF

clone_size: -
d_call: TRBD1
v_call: TRBV5-1
j_call: TRBJ2-2
cdr3_nt: TGCGCCAGCAGCTCCCACAGGGGGCAGGGCACCGGGGAGCTGTTTTTT
cdr3_aa: CASSSHRGQGTGELFF

clone_size: -
d_call: TRBD1
v_call: TRBV30
j_call: TRBJ1-5
cdr3_nt: TGTGCCTGTCGGTCCGGGACAGCTCTTAATCAGCCCCAGCATTTT
cdr3_aa: CACRSGTALNQPQHF

clone_size: -
d_call: TRBD1
v_call: TRBV18
j_call: TRBJ2-1
cdr3_nt: TGTGCCAGCTCACCGGACAGGGTCAACTACAATGAGCAGTTCTTC
cdr3_aa: CASSPDRVNYNEQFF

clone_size: -
d_call: TRBD1
v_call: TRBV11-2
j_call: TRBJ1-6
cdr3_nt: TGTGCCAGCACCGATACAGGGGAGTATAATTCACCCCTCCACTTT
cdr3_aa: CASTDTGEYNSPLHF

clone_size: -
d_call: -
v_call: TRBV19
j_call: TRBJ1-5
cdr3_nt: TGTGCCAGTAGTCTACAGGGTTTGTATCAGCCCCAGCATTTT
cdr3_aa: CASSLQGLYQPQHF

clone_size: -
d_call: TRBD1
v_call: TRBV30
j_call: TRBJ1-5
cdr3_nt: TGTGCCTGGAGTGTTACAGGGGGCGCCTTACGGCCCCAGCATTTT
cdr3_aa: CAWSVTGGALRPQHF

clone_size: -
d_call: TRBD1
v_call: TRBV19
j_call: TRBJ1-2
cdr3_nt: TGTGCCACAGTAGACAGGGAGGCCATCTATGGCTACACCTTC
cdr3_aa: CATVDREAIYGYTF

clone_size: -
d_call: -
v_call: TRBV20-1
j_call: TRBJ2-1
cdr3_nt: TGCAGTGCCCCTCGTACCAATGAGCAGTTCTTC
cdr3_aa: CSAPRTNEQFF

clone_size: -
d_call: TRBD1
v_call: TRBV27
j_call: TRBJ1-6
cdr3_nt: TGTGCCAGCAGTAAGGGACAGGGGGATGATTCACCCCTCCACTTT
cdr3_aa: CASSKGQGDDSPLHF

clone_size: once
d_call: -
v_call: TRBV7-9
j_call: TRBJ1-5
cdr3_nt: TGTGCCAGCAGCCGCGGACAAGGCGAGCCCCAGCATTTT
cdr3_aa: CASSRGQGEPQHF

clone_size: -
d_call: -
v_call: TRBV18
j_call: TRBJ1-5
cdr3_nt: TGTGCCAGCTCACCACAGTGGCAGGGTAGCAATCAGCCCCAGCATTTT
cdr3_aa: CASSPQWQGSNQPQHF

clone_size: -
d_call: -
v_call: TRBV6-5
j_call: TRBJ2-4
cdr3_nt: TGTGCCAGCAGTATTGAGGCAGGGGAAAACATTCAGTACTTC
cdr3_aa: CASSIEAGENIQYF

clone_size: -
d_call: TRBD2
v_call: TRBV5-8
j_call: TRBJ2-4
cdr3_nt: TGTGCCAGCAGCTTGTCGGGGGGGGCCAAAAACATTCAGTACTTC
cdr3_aa: CASSLSGGAKNIQYF

clone_size: few
d_call: TRBD1
v_call: TRBV19
j_call: TRBJ1-3
cdr3_nt: TGTGCCAGTAGTACCGTGGACAGGGGATCTGGAAACACCATATATTTT
cdr3_aa: CASSTVDRGSGNTIYF

clone_size: -
d_call: -
v_call: TRBV5-6
j_call: TRBJ2-5
cdr3_nt: TGTGCCAGCAGCCCCCAGAGGGCTGAGACCCAGTACTTC
cdr3_aa: CASSPQRAETQYF

clone_size: few
d_call: -
v_call: TRBV7-7
j_call: TRBJ1-1
cdr3_nt: TGTGCCAGCAGCTTAGGGGAGCACACTGAAGCTTTCTTT
cdr3_aa: CASSLGEHTEAFF

clone_size: -
d_call: -
v_call: TRBV9
j_call: TRBJ2-5
cdr3_nt: TGTGCCAGCAGCGTAGCCTGGGGTTTACAAGAGACCCAGTACTTC
cdr3_aa: CASSVAWGLQETQYF

clone_size: -
d_call: -
v_call: TRBV2
j_call: TRBJ1-1
cdr3_nt: TGTGCCAGCAGTGATGTACAGGGTAGCGCTGAAGCTTTCTTT
cdr3_aa: CASSDVQGSAEAFF

clone_size: -
d_call: -
v_call: TRBV7-8
j_call: TRBJ2-5
cdr3_nt: TGTGCCAGCAGCTTAGACCGGGGGTTGGCAGAGACCCAGTACTTC
cdr3_aa: CASSLDRGLAETQYF

clone_size: -
d_call: TRBD1
v_call: TRBV6-1
j_call: TRBJ2-1
cdr3_nt: TGTGCCAGCAGTGAAACGTCCGGGACAGGGGGGAACAATGAGCAGTTCTTC
cdr3_aa: CASSETSGTGGNNEQFF

clone_size: few
d_call: TRBD1
v_call: TRBV7-2
j_call: TRBJ1-1
cdr3_nt: TGTGCCAGCAGCTTAGGGACAGGGAACACTGAAGCTTTCTTT
cdr3_aa: CASSLGTGNTEAFF

clone_size: -
d_call: -
v_call: TRBV2
j_call: TRBJ2-5
cdr3_nt: TGTGCCAGCAGTGGCATCAACAGCTTGACTGGGAAGACCCAGTACTTC
cdr3_aa: CASSGINSLTGKTQYF

clone_size: -
d_call: -
v_call: TRBV7-2
j_call: TRBJ1-4
cdr3_nt: TGTGCCAGCAGCTGGTGGGGGGGACAAAATAATGAAAAACTGTTTTTT
cdr3_aa: CASSWWGGQNNEKLFF

clone_size: -
d_call: -
v_call: TRBV20-1
j_call: TRBJ1-4
cdr3_nt: TGCAGTGCTAGCTCCGGTGAAAAACTGTTTTTT
cdr3_aa: CSASSGEKLFF